A single sample is the source of the 6 T cell receptor beta chains below, sequenced in a study of shared clonotypes between healthy human individuals. Method: immunoSEQ multiplex PCR; TCRdb's copy keeps in-frame clones and lacks some. The data hold fewer than 3 million clones, with around 92% observed a single time. The material sequenced was naive CD4+ T cells from PBMCs. Subset meaning: CD45RA+ positively selected. Receptors originate from a man aged 18-30 years in good health. Some clones in this sample may be carry-over from other donors' samples.

This clone was counted between two and nine times. The V and J genes are TRBV10-2 and TRBJ1-1, with a weak D call TRBD1 (5 bases). Germline V lookup: CDR1 WSHSY, CDR2 SAAADI. The V gene lost 3 bases and the J gene lost 0 bases, with 14 bases spanning the gap. The CDR3 is 16 amino acids. Written as DNA, the CDR3 is TGCGCCAGCAGTGACATGGGACGTGGGGTGAACACTGAAGCTTTCTTT. Protein: CASSDMGRGVNTEAFF.

The chain is built from TRBV30 and TRBJ2-1, with a possible D match to TRBD2 (6 bases). The CDR3 runs 14 residues. The germline CDR1 and CDR2 sequences are GTSNPN and SVGIG (reference sequence). V dropped 0 bases and J dropped 2 bases, with 8 bases sitting between them. The CDR3 DNA reads TGTGCCTGGAGTGTTACGGGAGCCTACAATGAGCAGTTCTTC. This codes for CAWSVTGAYNEQFF.

V is TRBV4-1 and J is TRBJ1-1; no clear D gene. Trimming stripped 0 bases from V and 1 base from J, with 6 bases between. The CDR3 is made up of 14 amino acids. Germline V gives CDR1 MGHRA, CDR2 YSYEKL. The CDR3 DNA is TGCGCCAGCAGCCAAGATTGGGCGAACACTGAAGCTTTCTTT. Translated: CASSQDWANTEAFF.

The V gene is TRBV6-5, the J gene TRBJ1-1, with TRBD1 matching 10 bases. Germline V gene sequence: CDR1 MNHEY, CDR2 SVGAGI. This CDR3 is 15 amino acids long. The trim removed 2 bases at V and 6 bases at J, leaving 6 bases unmatched. The CDR3 DNA reads as TGTGCCAGCAGTTACCAGACAGGGGGCGTCTCTGAAGCTTTCTTT. Encoded protein: CASSYQTGGVSEAFF.

This chain uses TRBV11-2 with TRBJ2-1, with 7 bases identical to TRBD1. The CDR3 totals 17 residues. With V trimmed by 3 bases and J by 4 bases, 12 bases remained unmatched. CDR1 SGHAT and CDR2 FQNNGV come from the germline V gene. CDR3 residues: CASSFGQATLKYNEQFF. The CDR3 DNA reads TGTGCCAGCAGCTTCGGACAGGCGACCTTAAAATACAATGAGCAGTTCTTC.

This rearrangement joins TRBV19 to TRBJ2-1; TRBD1 aligns across 7 bases. CDR3 length: 13 residues. Germline values: CDR1 LNHDA, CDR2 SQIVND (reference sequence). J gave up 9 bases and V 10 bases, and 12 bases lay outside the gene matches. The CDR3 protein is CATRGTVVSEQFF. CDR3 bases: TGTGCCACCAGGGGGACCGTGGTTAGTGAGCAGTTCTTC.